The 18 T cell receptor beta chains presented below share a single source sample, sequenced in a study of T cells in Graves' hyperthyroidism and ophthalmopathy. Regions amplified from RNA transcripts were the TCR beta CDR3 regions. Initially, a first-round RT-PCR of the TCR CDR3 employed the HTBI primer set. TCRdb independently ran MiXCR on the multiplex PCR reads; one entry per CDR3 protein. The table shows approximately 100,000 distinct CDR3 sequences, with less than 55% occurring only once. The sample was blood. The receptors stem from a man aged 40-49 years with Graves' hyperthyroidism.

This clonotype was seen a few times. The gene calls are TRBV28 and TRBJ1-3; D not certain. Germline CDR1 and CDR2: MDHEN and SYDVKM. The length of the CDR3 is 13 residues. V was shortened by 8 bases and J by 5 bases, with 13 bases between the two germline ends. DNA for the CDR3: TGTGCCAGCCTCTCACTGTCACGAAACACCATATATTTT. Encoded protein: CASLSLSRNTIYF.

Ten or more counts support this clonotype. V gene TRBV6-5 combines with J gene TRBJ1-1; D call uncertain. Germline V gene sequence: CDR1 MNHEY, CDR2 SVGAGI. V shed 0 bases and J shed 4 bases, with 12 bases lying between them. The CDR3 length is 15 residues. CDR3 DNA: TGTGCCAGCAGTTACTCCGAGCGCCGGGGCACTGAAGCTTTCTTT. Its protein product is CASSYSERRGTEAFF.

V usage is TRBV14 and J usage is TRBJ2-3; unclear D gene. The CDR3 is 11 residues long. Between the trimmed V and J ends, which lost 1 base and 8 bases, there was a span of 4 bases. Germline CDR1 and CDR2: SGHDN and FVKESK. CDR3 bases: TGTGCCAGCAGCCAAGCGGGTACGCAGTATTTT. This gives the protein CASSQAGTQYF.

Remarks on this clonotype: One end of the junction fails to match germline, which may point to a read error. V usage is TRBV9 and J usage is TRBJ1-3; D is unresolved. The CDR3 has 15 residues. Germline CDR1 reads SGDLS; CDR2 reads YYNGEE. Here the CDR3 DNA reads TGTGCCAGCAGTGTAGATGGCCTCTCTGGAAACACCATATATTTT. This sequence encodes CASSVDGLSGNTIYF.

Many counts were recorded for this clonotype. The V gene is TRBV12-3 or TRBV12-4, the J gene TRBJ2-3, with a tentative D call TRBD2 (6 bases). Between the trimmed V and J ends, which lost 8 bases and 3 bases, there was a span of 6 bases. The CDR3 runs to 11 residues. CDR3 DNA: TGTGCCAGCGGACTAACAGATACGCAGTATTTT. This gives the protein CASGLTDTQYF.

V usage is TRBV20-1 and J usage is TRBJ1-1; no firm D call. The CDR3 is made up of 10 amino acids. In germline, CDR1 is DFQATT, CDR2 SNEGSKA (reference sequence). V lost 3 bases, J lost 3 bases, and 2 bases lay in between. Here the CDR3 DNA reads TGCAGTGCTAGGGACACTGAAGCTTTCTTT. Its protein is CSARDTEAFF.

On this clonotype: A much larger clone differs by one base, so this may be a read error. The chain employs TRBV7-2 and TRBJ2-3; TRBD1 aligns across 11 bases. The CDR3 runs to 17 residues. Germline V lookup: CDR1 SGHTA, CDR2 FQGNSA. The V gene end was trimmed by 4 bases and the J gene end by 2 bases; junction bases not matched to a gene: 8. The CDR3 nucleotides read TGTGCCAGCAGCTCGTCGGGACAGGGGGTGTTCACAGATACGCAGTATTTT. Amino acids: CASSSSGQGVFTDTQYF.

This rearrangement joins TRBV5-4 to TRBJ2-5; D not resolved. Germline-derived CDR1 and CDR2 are SGHNT and YYREEE (reference sequence). The CDR3 loop spans 13 amino acids. V lost 0 bases and J lost 2, with 5 bases in between. The CDR3 here is CASSLDGQETQYF. Written as DNA, the CDR3 is TGTGCCAGCAGCTTGGATGGGCAAGAGACCCAGTACTTC. Complete variable domain (other parts from reference TRBV5-4 and TRBJ2-5): ETGVTQSPTHLIKTRGQQVTLRCSSQSGHNTVSWYQQALGQGPQFIFQYYREEENGRGNFPPRFSGLQFPNYSSELNVNALELDDSALYLCASSLDGQETQYFGPGTRLLVL.

This clonotype was seen repeatedly, ten times or more. The chain combines TRBV20-1 with TRBJ1-6; 7 nucleotides match TRBD1. This CDR3 comprises 14 residues. With V trimmed by 4 bases and J by 5 bases, 5 bases remained unmatched. CDR1 and CDR2 from the germline V gene are DFQATT and SNEGSKA (reference sequence). The CDR3 loop is CSAKTGIDNSPLHF. Written as DNA, the CDR3 is TGCAGTGCTAAGACAGGGATCGATAATTCACCCCTCCACTTT.

This clonotype was seen ten or more times. This rearrangement joins TRBV11-2 to TRBJ1-4, with 7 bases identical to TRBD1. Trimming took 3 bases from V and 0 from J; bases not matched to a gene: 1. The V gene's germline CDR1 is SGHAT and CDR2 FQNNGV. This CDR3 is built from 15 residues. The DNA of the CDR3 is TGTGCCAGCAGCTTGACAGGGACAACTAATGAAAAACTGTTTTTT. This encodes CASSLTGTTNEKLFF.

This clonotype was found many times. The V and J genes are TRBV20-1 and TRBJ2-2; D remains unclear. Per germline, CDR1 DFQATT and CDR2 SNEGSKA (reference sequence). This CDR3 comprises 14 residues. V lost 7 bases and J lost 3, with 15 bases in between. CDR3 region: CSVSPSTYTGELFF. In DNA, the CDR3 is TGCAGTGTCTCCCCGTCGACCTACACCGGGGAGCTGTTTTTT.

This clonotype was observed many times. The rearrangement uses TRBV10-2 and TRBJ1-1; D is unclear. Trimming stripped 3 bases from V and 3 bases from J, with 5 bases between. Germline-derived CDR1 and CDR2 are WSHSY and SAAADI. The CDR3 is 12 residues long. The CDR3 bases are TGCGCCAGCAGTGATTGGGACACTGAAGCTTTCTTT. It yields the protein CASSDWDTEAFF.

The rearrangement links TRBV28 to TRBJ2-3, with 11 bases aligning to TRBD2. Germline trimming cut 6 bases from V and 3 bases from J; bases unmatched to any gene: 2. The CDR3 contains 14 residues. Germline CDR1 MDHEN, CDR2 SYDVKM. The CDR3 is CASRVAGGTDTQYF. CDR3 nucleotide sequence: TGTGCCAGCAGGGTAGCGGGAGGGACAGATACGCAGTATTTT. Filled out from reference TRBV28 and TRBJ2-3, the complete variable domain reads DVKVTQSSRYLVKRTGEKVFLECVQDMDHENMFWYRQDPGLGLRLIYFSYDVKMKEKGDIPEGYSVSREKKERFSLILESASTNQTSMYLCASRVAGGTDTQYFGPGTRLTVL.

This clonotype was recorded at least ten times. The chain couples TRBV19 to TRBJ2-2; 8 bases fit TRBD2. The CDR3 runs 15 residues. After removal of 1 base from V and 4 bases from J, the junction contained 2 bases not matched to a gene. Germline V lookup: CDR1 LNHDA, CDR2 SQIVND (reference sequence). DNA of the CDR3: TGTGCCAGTAGTATAGCGGGGGGGTTCACCGGGGAGCTGTTTTTT. It specifies CASSIAGGFTGELFF.

The J gene is TRBJ2-7, the V gene TRBV29-1; 11 nucleotides line up with TRBD2. The V segment lost 3 bases and the J segment 3 bases; nucleotides outside the gene matches: 10. Looked up from germline, CDR1 is SQVTM and CDR2 is ANQGSEA. This CDR3 is built from 16 residues. The CDR3 DNA reads TGCAGCGTTGAGCTCTTCCTAGCGGGAGGAGACTACGAGCAGTACTTC. Residues: CSVELFLAGGDYEQYF.

This clonotype occurred many times. This sequence joins TRBV2 and TRBJ1-1; perhaps TRBD1 as D (6 bases). V shed 6 bases and J shed 8 bases, with 22 bases lying between them. CDR3 size: 15 residues. Per germline, CDR1 SNHLY and CDR2 FYNNEI. The CDR3 region has the DNA TGTGCCAGCAGGGAAACGGGACAAGGGGTCCCCGAAGCTTTCTTT. It specifies CASRETGQGVPEAFF.

This clonotype was seen ten or more times. The chain employs TRBV6-1 and TRBJ2-3; D remains unclear. The CDR3 is made up of 14 amino acids. V gave up 6 bases and J gave up 6 bases, with 16 bases separating them. Germline CDR1 reads MNHNS; CDR2 reads SASEGT. CDR3 sequence: CASRKAGPWDTQYF. CDR3 in DNA: TGTGCCAGCAGGAAGGCAGGCCCATGGGATACGCAGTATTTT.

The chain recombines TRBV7-2 with TRBJ1-6; tentatively, D is TRBD1 (5 bases). CDR3 length equals 15 residues. Germline V gene sequence: CDR1 SGHTA, CDR2 FQGNSA. V was clipped by 2 bases and J by 10 bases, with 15 bases between them. CDR3 in amino acids: CASSLRAGGRSPLHF. Here the CDR3 DNA reads TGTGCCAGCAGCTTAAGGGCGGGGGGACGCTCACCCCTCCACTTT.